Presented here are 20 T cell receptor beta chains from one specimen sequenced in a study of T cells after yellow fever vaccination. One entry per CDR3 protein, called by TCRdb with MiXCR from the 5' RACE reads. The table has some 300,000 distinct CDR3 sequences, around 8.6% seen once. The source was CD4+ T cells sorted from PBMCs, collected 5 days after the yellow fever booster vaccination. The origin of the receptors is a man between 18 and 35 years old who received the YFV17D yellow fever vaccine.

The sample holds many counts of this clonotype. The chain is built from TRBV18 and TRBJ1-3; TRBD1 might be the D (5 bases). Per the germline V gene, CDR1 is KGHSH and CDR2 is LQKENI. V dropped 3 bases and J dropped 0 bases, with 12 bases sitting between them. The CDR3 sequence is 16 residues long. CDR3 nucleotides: TGTGCCAGCTCACCGACACAGGCCTTCTCTGGAAACACCATATATTTT. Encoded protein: CASSPTQAFSGNTIYF.

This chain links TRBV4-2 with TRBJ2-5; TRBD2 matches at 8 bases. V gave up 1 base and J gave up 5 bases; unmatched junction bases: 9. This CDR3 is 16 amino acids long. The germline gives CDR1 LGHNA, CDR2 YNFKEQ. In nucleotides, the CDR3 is TGTGCCAGCAGCCAAGTTTCGCGGGGGGCGTCCGAGACCCAGTACTTC. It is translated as CASSQVSRGASETQYF.

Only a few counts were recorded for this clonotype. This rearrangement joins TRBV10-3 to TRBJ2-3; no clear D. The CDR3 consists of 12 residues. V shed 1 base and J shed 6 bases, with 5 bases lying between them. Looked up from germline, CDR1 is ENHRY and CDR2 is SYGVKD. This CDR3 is CAISELRDTQYF. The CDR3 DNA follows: TGTGCCATCAGTGAGTTGCGGGATACGCAGTATTTT.

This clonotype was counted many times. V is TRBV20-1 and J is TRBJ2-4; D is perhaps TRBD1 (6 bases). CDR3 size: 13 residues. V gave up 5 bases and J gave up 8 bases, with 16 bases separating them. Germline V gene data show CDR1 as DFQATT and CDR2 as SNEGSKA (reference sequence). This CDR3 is CSAETGSSDIQYF. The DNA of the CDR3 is TGCAGTGCTGAGACAGGCTCGAGTGACATTCAGTACTTC.

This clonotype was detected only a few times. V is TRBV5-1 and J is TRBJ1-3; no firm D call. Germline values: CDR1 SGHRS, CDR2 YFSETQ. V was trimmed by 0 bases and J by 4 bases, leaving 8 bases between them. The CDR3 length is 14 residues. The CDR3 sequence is CASSLGPGGNTIYF. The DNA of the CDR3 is TGCGCCAGCAGCTTGGGGCCAGGAGGAAACACCATATATTTT.

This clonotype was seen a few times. CDR3 in DNA: TGTGCCAGCAGCGCGGGGGGATTGAGGAGCACAGATACGCAGTATTTT. Translation gives CASSAGGLRSTDTQYF. The chain uses TRBV5-4 and TRBJ2-3; 8 nucleotides agree with TRBD2. V was pared by 4 bases and J by 0 bases, with 7 bases of the junction left unmatched. Germline-derived CDR1 and CDR2 are SGHNT and YYREEE (reference sequence). This CDR3 has 16 residues.

CDR3 nucleotides: TGTGCCAGCAGTCTGGACAGGGGGCCGATGGTTACTGAAGCTTTCTTT. Protein: CASSLDRGPMVTEAFF. The gene calls are TRBV6-2 or TRBV6-3 and TRBJ1-1; 11 positions agree with TRBD1. The CDR3 covers 16 residues. Unmatched junction bases numbered 10, after V lost 5 bases and J lost 5 bases. Germline V gene sequence: CDR1 MNHEY, CDR2 SVGEGT.

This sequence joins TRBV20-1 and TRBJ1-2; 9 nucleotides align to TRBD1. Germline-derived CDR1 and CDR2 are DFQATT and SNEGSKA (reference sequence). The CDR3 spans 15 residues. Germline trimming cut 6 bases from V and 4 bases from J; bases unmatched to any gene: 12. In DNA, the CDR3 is TGCAGTGCCGGATCCACAGGGGGCATAGGCTATGGCTACACCTTC. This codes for CSAGSTGGIGYGYTF.

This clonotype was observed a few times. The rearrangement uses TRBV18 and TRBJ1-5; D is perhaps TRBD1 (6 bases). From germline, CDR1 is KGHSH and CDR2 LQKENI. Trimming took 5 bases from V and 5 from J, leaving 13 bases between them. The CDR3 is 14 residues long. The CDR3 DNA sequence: TGTGCCAGCTCATCCACAGGGAGCGATCAGCCCCAGCATTTT. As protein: CASSSTGSDQPQHF.

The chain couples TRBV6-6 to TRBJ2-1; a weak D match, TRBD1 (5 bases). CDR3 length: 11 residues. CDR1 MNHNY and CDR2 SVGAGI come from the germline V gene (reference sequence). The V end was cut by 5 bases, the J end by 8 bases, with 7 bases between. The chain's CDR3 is CASSPRDEQFF. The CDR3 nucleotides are TGTGCCAGCAGTCCCAGGGATGAGCAGTTCTTC.

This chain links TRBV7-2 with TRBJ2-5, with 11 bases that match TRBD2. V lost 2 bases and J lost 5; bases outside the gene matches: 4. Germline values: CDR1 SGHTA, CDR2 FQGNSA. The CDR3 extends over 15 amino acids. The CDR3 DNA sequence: TGTGCCAGCAGCTTAAAGGCTAGCGGGGGGGAGACCCAGTACTTC. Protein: CASSLKASGGETQYF.

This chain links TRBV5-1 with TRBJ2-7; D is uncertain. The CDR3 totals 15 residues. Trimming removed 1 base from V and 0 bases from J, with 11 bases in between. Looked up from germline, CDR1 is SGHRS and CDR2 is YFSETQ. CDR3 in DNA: TGCGCCAGCAGCTTGCTCGGCGGAAGCTCCTACGAGCAGTACGTC. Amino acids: CASSLLGGSSYEQYV.

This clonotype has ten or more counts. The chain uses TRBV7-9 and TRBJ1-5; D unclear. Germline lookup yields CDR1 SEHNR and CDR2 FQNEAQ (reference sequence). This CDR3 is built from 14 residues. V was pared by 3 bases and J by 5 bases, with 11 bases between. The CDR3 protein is CASSLLTADQPQHF. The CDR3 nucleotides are TGTGCCAGCAGCTTGTTGACGGCAGATCAGCCCCAGCATTTT.

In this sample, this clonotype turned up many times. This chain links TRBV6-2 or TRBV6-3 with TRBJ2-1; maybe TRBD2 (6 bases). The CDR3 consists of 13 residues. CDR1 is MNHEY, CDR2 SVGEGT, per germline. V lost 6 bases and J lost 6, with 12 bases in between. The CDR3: CASRRDGSNEQFF. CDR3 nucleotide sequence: TGTGCCAGCAGACGGGACGGGAGCAATGAGCAGTTCTTC.

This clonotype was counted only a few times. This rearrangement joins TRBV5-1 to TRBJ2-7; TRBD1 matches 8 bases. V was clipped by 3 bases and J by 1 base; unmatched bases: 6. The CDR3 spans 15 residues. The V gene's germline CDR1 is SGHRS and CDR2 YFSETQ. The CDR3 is CASSSLTGASYEQYF. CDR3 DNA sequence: TGCGCCAGCAGCTCGTTGACAGGGGCATCCTACGAGCAGTACTTC.

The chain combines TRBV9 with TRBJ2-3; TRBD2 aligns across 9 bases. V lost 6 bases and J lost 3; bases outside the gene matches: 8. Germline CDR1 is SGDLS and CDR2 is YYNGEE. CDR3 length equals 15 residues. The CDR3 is CASTYSAGGTDTQYF. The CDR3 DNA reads TGTGCCAGCACTTATTCGGCGGGGGGGACAGATACGCAGTATTTT.

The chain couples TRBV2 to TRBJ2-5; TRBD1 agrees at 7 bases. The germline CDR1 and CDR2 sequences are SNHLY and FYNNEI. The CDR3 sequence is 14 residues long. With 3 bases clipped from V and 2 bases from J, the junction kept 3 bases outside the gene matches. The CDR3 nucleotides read TGTGCCAGCAGTGATAGGACAGGTCAAGAGACCCAGTACTTC. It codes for CASSDRTGQETQYF.

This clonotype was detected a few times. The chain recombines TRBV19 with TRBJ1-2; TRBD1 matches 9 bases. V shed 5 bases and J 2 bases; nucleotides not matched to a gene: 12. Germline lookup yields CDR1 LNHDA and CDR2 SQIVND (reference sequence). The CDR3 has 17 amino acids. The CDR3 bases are TGTGCCAGTAGTCCTTCCTTGGACAGGGGCCGCAACTATGGCTACACCTTC. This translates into CASSPSLDRGRNYGYTF.

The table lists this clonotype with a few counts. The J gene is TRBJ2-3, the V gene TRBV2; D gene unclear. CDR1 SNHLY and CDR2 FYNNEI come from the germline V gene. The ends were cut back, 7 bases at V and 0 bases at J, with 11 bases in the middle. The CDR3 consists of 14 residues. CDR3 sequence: CASNPPGSTDTQYF. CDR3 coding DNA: TGTGCCAGCAACCCCCCCGGCAGCACAGATACGCAGTATTTT.

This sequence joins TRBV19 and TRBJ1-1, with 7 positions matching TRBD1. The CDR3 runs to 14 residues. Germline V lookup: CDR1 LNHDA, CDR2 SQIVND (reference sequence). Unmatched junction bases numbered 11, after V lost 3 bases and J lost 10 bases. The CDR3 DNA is TGTGCCAGTAGTATGGACAGGCGAGCCAACCGAGCTTTCTTT. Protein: CASSMDRRANRAFF.